Detailed here is one TCR beta chain. Trimming took 2 bases from V and 4 from J, leaving 11 bases between them. CDR3 length: 14 amino acids. Germline V gene lookup returns CDR1 LGHDT and CDR2 YNNKEL (reference sequence). MiXCR was run by TCRdb on the 5' RACE reads, yielding one entry per CDR3 protein. The sample lists roughly 320,000 distinct CDR3 sequences; 25% to 30% were seen once. This specimen comes from a study of T-cell memory formation after mild COVID-19. This sequence was found in an adult woman who had mild COVID-19 (a few samples of this study predate the infection). Cell type and time point are not known. The V and J genes are TRBV3-1 and TRBJ1-1; D is perhaps TRBD1 (5 bases). Material: PBMCs or a T cell subset sorted from them (not recorded which). CDR3 in amino acids: CASSQSEGRTEAFF. Here the CDR3 DNA reads TGTGCCAGCAGCCAATCGGAGGGACGCACTGAAGCTTTCTTT.